One sample yielded the 28 T cell receptor beta chains listed below, sequenced in a study of PD-1 blockade in classical Hodgkin lymphoma. Measured with immunoSEQ multiplex PCR; TCRdb has only the in-frame clones, and not every one. Among around 91,000 clones, 75% to 90% were seen once, and the ten largest hold roughly a fifth. Each patient's relapse followed autologous stem cell transplantation, and brentuximab vedotin exposure varied. The source was peripheral blood mononuclear cells (PBMCs), collected at baseline. The receptors here all came from a human donor with classical Hodgkin lymphoma.

The chain couples TRBV5-1 to TRBJ2-1; D remains unclear. Germline lookup yields CDR1 SGHRS and CDR2 YFSETQ. The CDR3 has 14 residues. The V and J ends lost 1 base and 4 bases respectively, with 9 bases between them. CDR3 sequence reads: CASSLNGQYNEQFF. CDR3 DNA sequence: TGCGCCAGCAGCTTGAATGGTCAGTACAATGAGCAGTTCTTC.

The chain uses TRBV5-1 and TRBJ2-1; maybe TRBD1 (5 bases). CDR1 and CDR2 from the germline V gene are SGHRS and YFSETQ. The CDR3 totals 15 residues. V lost 4 bases and J 1 base, leaving 12 bases between the germline ends. CDR3 residues: CASSPWTRSYNEQFF. CDR3 coding DNA: TGCGCCAGCAGCCCCTGGACAAGATCCTACAATGAGCAGTTCTTC.

Concerning this clone itself: Mismatch with germline at one junction end may stem from a read error. This chain connects TRBV18 to TRBJ2-5; a weak D match, TRBD1 (5 bases). The J call is doubtful: the DNA matches TRBJ2-7 better. The CDR3 totals 13 residues. CDR1 and CDR2 (germline): KGHSH, LQKENI. The CDR3 here is CASPPNTGREQYF. CDR3 coding DNA: TGTGCCAGCCCACCGAATACAGGTCGCGAGCAGTACTTC.

The chain combines TRBV6-6 with TRBJ2-7; D is unclear. Trimming removed 3 bases at V and 4 bases at J, with 4 bases between. The germline CDR1 and CDR2 sequences are MNHNY and SVGAGI (reference sequence). This CDR3 is 11 amino acids long. CDR3 sequence: CASSYEYEQYF. The CDR3, as DNA: TGTGCCAGCAGTTATGAATACGAGCAGTACTTC.

The rearrangement joins TRBV28 to TRBJ2-5; no firm D call. The CDR3 covers 12 residues. The V gene lost 4 bases and the J gene lost 6 bases, with 9 bases spanning the gap. Germline values: CDR1 MDHEN, CDR2 SYDVKM. The CDR3 reads CASSSTRKTQYF. CDR3 bases: TGTGCCAGCAGTTCCACCCGGAAGACCCAGTACTTC. The whole variable domain, filled in from reference TRBV28 and TRBJ2-5, reads DVKVTQSSRYLVKRTGEKVFLECVQDMDHENMFWYRQDPGLGLRLIYFSYDVKMKEKGDIPEGYSVSREKKERFSLILESASTNQTSMYLCASSSTRKTQYFGPGTRLLVL.

To note about this clone: At one end, the junction sequence differs from germline, possibly due to a read error. The CDR3 coding sequence is TGTGCCTGGACCACCTCCCGGGACAGGCTCTTT. It codes for CAWTTSRDRLF. This rearrangement joins TRBV30 to TRBJ1-1, with 8 bases aligning to TRBD1. The CDR3 runs 11 residues. The germline gives CDR1 GTSNPN, CDR2 SVGIG (reference sequence).

The rearrangement links TRBV5-6 to TRBJ1-5; D is undetermined. This CDR3 spans 15 amino acids. CDR1 SGHDT and CDR2 YYEEEE come from the germline V gene. Trimming cost V 1 base and J 2 bases, with 10 bases left between them. Written as DNA, the CDR3 is TGTGCCAGCAGCTTGCGGCAGACCCGCAATCAGCCCCAGCATTTT. It codes for CASSLRQTRNQPQHF. The entire variable domain, with the rest obtained from reference TRBV5-6 and TRBJ1-5, is as follows: DAGVTQSPTHLIKTRGQQVTLRCSPKSGHDTVSWYQQALGQGPQFIFQYYEEEERQRGNFPDRFSGHQFPNYSSELNVNALLLGDSALYLCASSLRQTRNQPQHFGDGTRLSIL.

This clone was seen once. The chain has TRBV19 and TRBJ2-7; the D gene could be TRBD1 or TRBD2 (5 bases each). The V gene's germline CDR1 is LNHDA and CDR2 SQIVND (reference sequence). V was cut by 1 base and J by 0 bases, with 10 bases left in between. This CDR3 contains 15 residues. In DNA form, the CDR3 reads TGTGCCAGTAGTATAGTGACAGCGGACTCCTACGAGCAGTACTTC. It codes for CASSIVTADSYEQYF.

This clone was observed once. The chain uses TRBV9 and TRBJ1-4; possible D gene TRBD1, 6 bases. CDR1 and CDR2 from the germline V gene are SGDLS and YYNGEE. V was shortened by 3 bases and J by 5 bases, with 17 bases between the two germline ends. The CDR3 runs to 16 residues. The CDR3 protein is CASSALAGGRNEKLFF. The DNA for the CDR3 is TGTGCCAGCAGCGCCCTTGCGGGGGGGCGGAATGAAAAACTGTTTTTT.

The chain links TRBV28 to TRBJ1-4, with D unresolved. The germline V gene encodes CDR1 MDHEN and CDR2 SYDVKM. This CDR3 comprises 15 residues. The germline V and J ends were trimmed by 7 bases and 0 bases, with 12 bases remaining between them. CDR3 DNA sequence: TGTGCCAGCACCCATGGCGGGCCAACTAATGAAAAACTGTTTTTT. Translation gives CASTHGGPTNEKLFF.

This sequence joins TRBV7-2 and TRBJ1-5, with D tentatively TRBD1 (5 bases). CDR1 is SGHTA and CDR2 is FQGNSA in the germline V gene. CDR3 length equals 15 residues. V lost 5 bases, J lost 1 base, and 12 bases lay in between. The CDR3 region is CASSAREWSNQPQHF. CDR3 coding DNA: TGTGCCAGCAGCGCCAGGGAGTGGAGCAATCAGCCCCAGCATTTT.

V is TRBV11-2 and J is TRBJ1-1; a possible D gene is TRBD1 (5 bases). The V end lost 0 bases, the J end lost 3 bases, and 14 bases lay between the germline ends. The germline gives CDR1 SGHAT, CDR2 FQNNGV. This CDR3 is built from 16 residues. CDR3 amino acids: CASSLDGGSLDTEAFF. For the CDR3, the DNA is TGTGCCAGCAGCTTAGATGGGGGTAGTCTGGACACTGAAGCTTTCTTT. Filled out from reference TRBV11-2 and TRBJ1-1, the complete variable domain reads EAGVAQSPRYKIIEKRQSVAFWCNPISGHATLYWYQQILGQGPKLLIQFQNNGVVDDSQLPKDRFSAERLKGVDSTLKIQPAKLEDSAVYLCASSLDGGSLDTEAFFGQGTRLTVV.

This clone was counted a single time. This chain links TRBV19 with TRBJ2-7; D may be TRBD1 (6 bases). This CDR3 contains 15 residues. Trimming took 5 bases from V and 1 from J, leaving 15 bases between them. Germline lookup yields CDR1 LNHDA and CDR2 SQIVND (reference sequence). For the CDR3, the DNA is TGTGCCAGTAGTGTGGACCGGGACACATCCTACGAGCAGTACTTC. It translates to CASSVDRDTSYEQYF.

This clone was detected once. The chain combines TRBV5-4 with TRBJ1-4, with 7 bases that match TRBD1. Trimming cost V 0 bases and J 7 bases; bases outside gene matches: 3. The CDR3 consists of 14 residues. The germline CDR1 and CDR2 sequences are SGHNT and YYREEE (reference sequence). The CDR3 region is CASSLAGGGEKLFF. DNA for the CDR3: TGTGCCAGCAGCTTGGCAGGGGGGGGTGAAAAACTGTTTTTT.

The gene calls are TRBV7-9 and TRBJ1-3, with 7 nucleotides matching TRBD1. The J segment lost 0 bases and the V segment lost 6 bases, leaving 14 bases of the junction unmatched. The germline gives CDR1 SEHNR, CDR2 FQNEAQ (reference sequence). The CDR3 has 18 residues. The CDR3 DNA follows: TGTGCCAGCAGTTCCTCCTTCCGACAGGGTTTCTCTGGAAACACCATATATTTT. It encodes CASSSSFRQGFSGNTIYF.

This chain connects TRBV4-1 to TRBJ1-2; D unresolved. The length of the CDR3 is 15 residues. Germline V CDR1 and CDR2: MGHRA, YSYEKL. V was trimmed by 5 bases and J by 3 bases, leaving 16 bases between them. The CDR3 spells CASSERSMAHYGYTF. The CDR3 coding sequence is TGCGCCAGCAGCGAAAGGAGTATGGCCCACTATGGCTACACCTTC.

With respect to this clone: This same CDR3 is encoded by further DNA sequences in the sample. The chain is built from TRBV5-4 and TRBJ2-3; possibly TRBD1 for D (6 bases). Germline V lookup: CDR1 SGHNT, CDR2 YYREEE (reference sequence). Trimming left V 4 bases short and J 0 bases short, with 12 bases between. This CDR3 is 15 amino acids long. This CDR3 is CASSLYQGSTDTQYF. The CDR3 DNA reads TGTGCCAGCAGCCTCTACCAGGGGAGCACAGATACGCAGTATTTT.

The J gene is TRBJ2-2, the V gene TRBV10-2; tentative D call: TRBD1 (5 bases). V lost 6 bases and J lost 5, with 13 bases in between. The CDR3 consists of 14 residues. CDR1 is WSHSY, CDR2 SAAADI, per germline. CDR3 sequence: CASRAQGETGELFF. Written as DNA, the CDR3 is TGCGCCAGCAGGGCCCAGGGCGAGACCGGGGAGCTGTTTTTT.

This clone was seen just once. The V gene is TRBV18, the J gene TRBJ2-2; TRBD1 aligns across 7 bases. CDR1 and CDR2 from the germline V gene are KGHSH and LQKENI. The CDR3 loop spans 18 amino acids. Trimming cost V 2 bases and J 0 bases; bases outside gene matches: 9. CDR3 nucleotide sequence: TGTGCCAGCTCACCAGATTTGGACGGGACAGCGAACACCGGGGAGCTGTTTTTT. Translating gives CASSPDLDGTANTGELFF.

V and J are TRBV2 and TRBJ2-1; no clear D gene. CDR3 length equals 11 residues. Trimming cost V 3 bases and J 14 bases, with 11 bases left between them. Germline CDR1 SNHLY, CDR2 FYNNEI. CDR3 region: CASSEAPEEFF. For the CDR3, the DNA is TGTGCCAGCAGTGAGGCCCCCGAGGAGTTCTTC.

The rearrangement uses TRBV4-1 and TRBJ2-2; D possibly uses TRBD1 or TRBD2 (6 bases each). This CDR3 is built from 15 residues. Trimming pared 4 bases from V and 4 bases from J, leaving 13 bases between. The germline V gene has CDR1 MGHRA and CDR2 YSYEKL. The CDR3 here is CASSPRGAGTGELFF. In DNA form, the CDR3 reads TGCGCCAGCAGCCCTAGGGGGGCCGGCACCGGGGAGCTGTTTTTT.

The rearrangement links TRBV7-2 to TRBJ2-1; TRBD1 matches 10 bases. Germline V lookup: CDR1 SGHTA, CDR2 FQGNSA. J was trimmed by 7 bases and V by 5 bases; bases with no gene match: 5. The CDR3 loop spans 14 amino acids. The CDR3 DNA follows: TGTGCCAGCAGCCGGGACAGGGGAGGAAATGAGCAGTTCTTC. Its translation: CASSRDRGGNEQFF.

The chain has TRBV6-1 and TRBJ2-1, with 12 bases matching TRBD2. Per germline, CDR1 MNHNS and CDR2 SASEGT. The CDR3 runs 15 residues. The ends lost 8 bases at V and 10 bases at J; junction bases unmatched: 12. CDR3 DNA sequence: TGTGCCAGCGGAAAAGAGACTAGCGGGAGCGGCGAGCAGTTCTTC. Protein sequence: CASGKETSGSGEQFF.

This chain connects TRBV5-4 to TRBJ2-1, with 13 bases identical to TRBD2. CDR1 and CDR2 (germline): SGHNT, YYREEE (reference sequence). CDR3 length equals 15 residues. J lost 6 bases, V lost 5 bases, and 5 bases had no gene match. The CDR3 sequence: CASRAGTSGINEQFF. CDR3 DNA sequence: TGTGCCAGCAGGGCCGGGACTAGCGGGATCAATGAGCAGTTCTTC.

With respect to this clone: The same CDR3 also results from other DNA sequences found in this sample. This sequence joins TRBV11-2 and TRBJ2-7; tentative D call: TRBD2 (6 bases). The CDR3 is made up of 13 amino acids. With 0 bases removed from V and 6 bases from J, the gap between germline ends came to 9 bases. CDR1 SGHAT and CDR2 FQNNGV come from the germline V gene. CDR3 nucleotides: TGTGCCAGCAGCTTAGAGGGGGGTCTCGAGCAGTACTTC. It specifies CASSLEGGLEQYF.

This sequence joins TRBV4-3 and TRBJ2-7; 9 bases agree with TRBD1. Germline CDR1 LGHNA, CDR2 YSLEER. This CDR3 is 16 amino acids long. With 8 bases clipped from V and 6 bases from J, the junction kept 17 bases outside the gene matches. DNA of the CDR3: TGCGCCAGCCCCCCTTTAAACCGGGACAGGGCCCTCGAGCAGTACTTC. Protein: CASPPLNRDRALEQYF.

The chain combines TRBV5-6 with TRBJ2-2; the match to TRBD1 covers 8 bases. With V trimmed by 4 bases and J by 6 bases, 8 bases remained unmatched. Germline loops: CDR1 SGHDT, CDR2 YYEEEE. The CDR3 length is 15 residues. The CDR3 loop reads CASSRDRPLPGELFF. In DNA form, the CDR3 reads TGTGCCAGCAGCCGGGACAGGCCCCTTCCCGGGGAGCTGTTTTTT.

This chain connects TRBV6-1 to TRBJ2-7; 7 bases line up with TRBD2. Germline-derived CDR1 and CDR2 are MNHNS and SASEGT. This CDR3 is built from 14 residues. The ends lost 6 bases at V and 2 bases at J; junction bases unmatched: 7. CDR3 nucleotides: TGTGCCAGCAGGGGGGGGACGGGACCCTACGAGCAGTACTTC. Translation gives CASRGGTGPYEQYF.